This record covers a single TCR beta chain. Its specificity is not known. This PCR relied on a set of 60 Vbeta primers and 13 Jbeta primers. Repertoires were generated with immunoSEQ multiplex PCR, while TCRdb's copy carries only in-frame clones and drops some. Of some 90,000 clones listed, roughly 77% are singletons. V was shortened by 2 bases and J by 4 bases, with 9 bases between the two germline ends. The CDR3 has 14 amino acids. Germline CDR1 reads SGHVS; CDR2 reads FQNEAQ. This entry comes from a study of cytomegalovirus exposure and HLA in healthy donors. Broader study findings: Immune exposure information comprised only CMV serostatus.

Sequenced sample: PBMCs. This clonotype was sampled from a human donor in good health. This chain links TRBV7-8 with TRBJ1-3; unclear D gene. CDR3 nucleotides: TGTGCCAGCAGCTTAATTAATTCCGGAAACACCATATATTTT. This gives the protein CASSLINSGNTIYF. Filled out from reference TRBV7-8 and TRBJ1-3, the complete variable domain reads GAGVSQSPRYKVAKRGQDVALRCDPISGHVSLFWYQQALGQGPEFLTYFQNEAQLDKSGLPSDRFFAERPEGSVSTLKIQRTQQEDSAVYLCASSLINSGNTIYFGEGSWLTVV.